This TCR beta chain was identified in a study of blood T cell repertoires in COVID-19. Germline V CDR1 and CDR2: GTSNPN, SVGIG (reference sequence). This CDR3 contains 15 residues. The V and J ends lost 0 bases and 5 bases respectively, with 17 bases between them. Only in-frame clones appear in the TCRdb table, and some are missing; sequencing was by immunoSEQ multiplex PCR. The sample lists under 200,000 clones; roughly 77% were seen once. J is TRBJ2-7 and V is TRBV30; the D gene is possibly TRBD1 (5 bases). The source of this sequence is a man between 65 and 85 years old with active or convalescent COVID-19. The sequenced material came from peripheral blood. As DNA, the CDR3 is TGTGCCTGGAGTGTAAGGGGCCTGCCTTACCACGAGCAGTACTTC. Translation gives CAWSVRGLPYHEQYF.